A single sample gave rise to the 15 T cell receptor beta chains below, sequenced in a study of T cell repertoires in cytomegalovirus infection (dated by TCRdb to between 2017 and 2020). No antigen is known for these receptors. Interpreted using the paper, the treatment or condition label stands for: in vitro stimulation with specific CMV peptide epitopes to enrich CMV-specific T cells. The instrument given in TCRdb is Illumina HiSeq 1500. The public reads were reanalyzed by TCRdb: fastp trimming at Q25, MiXCR alignment, in-frame beta chains only. Rows with one shared CDR3 protein collapse into an entry with the most common genes and DNA. The sample table holds some 800,000 distinct CDR3 sequences, of which 25% to 30% were seen once. The biggest ten clones account for approximately 14% of the sample. The sample here was cultured CD8+ T cells from PBMCs, taken from culture after CMV antigen stimulation. The receptors come from a human donor in good health (CMV status not recorded). Some clones in this sample may be carry-over from other donors' samples.

V gene TRBV6-2 or TRBV6-3 combines with J gene TRBJ2-7; D is uncertain. V gave up 3 bases and J gave up 1 base, with 7 bases separating them. The germline V gene encodes CDR1 MNHEY and CDR2 SVGEGT. The length of the CDR3 is 13 residues. The CDR3 spells CASSYSASYEQYV. CDR3 in DNA: TGTGCCAGCAGTTATTCAGCTTCCTACGAGCAGTACGTC.

In its sample, this clonotype was seen a few times. This chain joins TRBV7-3 and TRBJ2-3; 8 nucleotides match TRBD2. After removal of 4 bases from V and 0 bases from J, the junction contained 3 bases not matched to a gene. The length of the CDR3 is 15 residues. Germline CDR1 SGHTA, CDR2 FQGTGA. CDR3 residues: CASSSGLGSTDTQYF. In DNA form, the CDR3 reads TGTGCCAGCAGCTCGGGACTAGGGAGCACAGATACGCAGTATTTT.

The V gene is TRBV25-1, the J gene TRBJ1-3; 7 bases line up with TRBD1. The V gene end was trimmed by 3 bases and the J gene end by 2 bases; junction bases not matched to a gene: 7. Germline V CDR1 and CDR2: MGHDK, SYGVNS. There are 16 residues in the CDR3. The CDR3 nucleotides read TGTGCCAGCAGTGATTGGGACAGCGCCCCTGGAAACACCATATATTTT. This translates into CASSDWDSAPGNTIYF.

This clonotype came up a few times. At one end the junction does not follow the germline gene, possibly because of a read error. V is TRBV7-6 and J is TRBJ2-7; D is unclear. Germline CDR1 and CDR2: SGHVS and FNYEAQ. There are 13 residues in the CDR3. This chain's CDR3 is CASSLGPSSEQYF. DNA for the CDR3: TGTGCCAGCAGCTTGGGCCCTTCCTCCGAGCAGTACTTC.

The chain links TRBV9 to TRBJ1-2; 7 nucleotides align to TRBD1. The CDR3 contains 18 residues. Germline V lookup: CDR1 SGDLS, CDR2 YYNGEE. J was trimmed by 5 bases and V by 3 bases; bases with no gene match: 19. The CDR3 DNA follows: TGTGCCAGCAGCGGATACAGGGGCGATCACCCCTCACTATATGGCTACACCTTC. Protein sequence: CASSGYRGDHPSLYGYTF.

This chain links TRBV7-9 with TRBJ2-7; TRBD1 agrees at 10 bases. The V segment lost 5 bases and the J segment 5 bases; nucleotides outside the gene matches: 12. CDR1 is SEHNR, CDR2 FQNEAQ, per germline (reference sequence). The CDR3 is made up of 16 amino acids. The CDR3 loop reads CASSQPLTGGLNEQYF. The CDR3 nucleotides read TGTGCCAGCAGCCAACCCTTGACAGGGGGCCTGAACGAGCAGTACTTC.

This clonotype was found once. The rearrangement links TRBV28 to TRBJ2-7; 7 bases fit TRBD1. Germline lookup yields CDR1 MDHEN and CDR2 SYDVKM. The CDR3 is made up of 13 amino acids. Trimming at V came to 4 bases and at J to 3 bases, leaving 3 bases not matched to a gene. In DNA, the CDR3 is TGTGCCAGCAGTTCGGGACAGCACTACGAGCAGTACGTC. Its protein is CASSSGQHYEQYV.

This clonotype was seen a handful of times. The CDR3 DNA sequence: TGTGCCAGCAGTCCCCCTATGGAGGCAGATACGCAGTATTTT. Protein sequence: CASSPPMEADTQYF. The chain has TRBV12-3 or TRBV12-4 and TRBJ2-3; tentatively, D is TRBD2 (5 bases). V lost 5 bases to trimming and J lost 4 bases, with 13 bases between them. This CDR3 region has 14 residues.

At least ten counts were recorded for this clonotype. V and J are TRBV7-6 and TRBJ2-6; TRBD1 matches 8 bases. J was trimmed by 0 bases and V by 0 bases; bases with no gene match: 10. This CDR3 has 20 amino acids. Germline CDR1 is SGHVS and CDR2 is FNYEAQ. This CDR3 reads CASSLAPGGSRISGANVLTF. The CDR3 DNA reads as TGTGCCAGCAGCTTAGCGCCAGGGGGCTCCCGGATCTCTGGGGCCAACGTCCTGACTTTC.

This clonotype was seen at least ten times. This rearrangement joins TRBV4-2 to TRBJ2-2; D might be TRBD2 (6 bases). CDR1 and CDR2 from the germline V gene are LGHNA and YNFKEQ. The length of the CDR3 is 16 residues. V shed 0 bases and J shed 4 bases, with 12 bases lying between them. CDR3 sequence: CASSQEKGGGTGELFF. Written as DNA, the CDR3 is TGTGCCAGCAGCCAAGAGAAGGGAGGAGGCACCGGGGAGCTGTTTTTT.

The chain carries TRBV6-8 and TRBJ2-5; TRBD1 aligns across 11 bases. CDR3 size: 15 residues. The ends lost 4 bases at V and 5 bases at J; junction bases unmatched: 6. Germline V CDR1 and CDR2: MNHGY, SAAAGT. This chain's CDR3 is CASSFSGTGGETQYF. CDR3 nucleotides: TGTGCCAGCAGTTTTAGCGGGACAGGGGGTGAGACCCAGTACTTC.

This clonotype was recorded at least ten times. This rearrangement joins TRBV4-1 to TRBJ2-3, with 7 bases identical to TRBD1. The CDR3 sequence is 15 residues long. Germline V gives CDR1 MGHRA, CDR2 YSYEKL. V lost 2 bases to trimming and J lost 1 base; unmatched junction nucleotides: 3. The CDR3 protein is CASSQFQGGTDTQYF. Here the CDR3 DNA reads TGCGCCAGCAGCCAATTCCAGGGGGGCACAGATACGCAGTATTTT.

The chain uses TRBV27 and TRBJ2-5, with D perhaps matching TRBD1 (5 bases). The germline CDR1 and CDR2 sequences are MNHEY and SMNVEV (reference sequence). Trimming shortened V by 2 bases and J by 5 bases, and 15 bases separated the two germline ends. The CDR3 is 15 residues long. This CDR3 is CASSLVQARRETQYF. CDR3 coding DNA: TGTGCCAGCAGTTTAGTACAGGCTCGCCGGGAGACCCAGTACTTC.

V usage is TRBV6-5 and J usage is TRBJ2-1; D might be TRBD2 (7 bases). The CDR3 spans 14 residues. Germline V CDR1 and CDR2: MNHEY, SVGAGI. With 0 bases removed from V and 7 bases from J, the gap between germline ends came to 10 bases. The DNA for the CDR3 is TGTGCCAGCAGTTACTCGGGGGGGCAGAATGAGCAGTTCTTC. This codes for CASSYSGGQNEQFF.

The rearrangement links TRBV7-2 to TRBJ2-3; no definite D call. This CDR3 spans 14 amino acids. Per germline, CDR1 SGHTA and CDR2 FQGNSA. V shed 4 bases and J shed 7 bases, with 15 bases lying between them. CDR3 protein: CASSSTPHANTQYF. In nucleotides, the CDR3 is TGTGCCAGCAGCTCTACCCCCCACGCCAATACGCAGTATTTT.